The 29 T cell receptor beta chains presented below share a single source sample, sequenced in a study of glioma-infiltrating T cells. The iRepertoire nested amplicon-rescue multiplex PCR amplified TCR alpha and beta CDR3s from RNA. MiXCR was run by TCRdb on the multiplex PCR reads, yielding one entry per CDR3 protein. Among around 97,000 distinct CDR3 sequences, 25% to 35% were seen once, and the ten largest hold approximately 46%. The sample consisted of glioma tissue, nonneoplastic brain tissue, or PBMCs (not recorded which). The receptors shown here come from a human donor with low-grade glioma or glioblastoma, undergoing nonglioma brain surgery, or in good health (not recorded which).

This chain links TRBV12-3 or TRBV12-4 with TRBJ2-7; D might be TRBD1 (5 bases). Trimming stripped 6 bases from V and 0 bases from J, with 12 bases between. The CDR3 has 14 amino acids. The CDR3 is CASRAQGSSYEQYF. The CDR3 DNA reads as TGTGCCAGCAGGGCCCAGGGATCCTCCTACGAGCAGTACTTC.

This clonotype has only a few counts. The rearrangement joins TRBV29-1 to TRBJ1-2; D might be TRBD1 (5 bases). V was trimmed by 0 bases and J by 8 bases, leaving 16 bases between them. This CDR3 is built from 14 residues. Germline V gene data show CDR1 as SQVTM and CDR2 as ANQGSEA. The CDR3: CSVEDQGFSGGYTF. The CDR3, as DNA: TGCAGCGTTGAAGACCAGGGTTTTTCGGGAGGCTACACCTTC.

The chain carries TRBV28 and TRBJ2-7; D not resolved. The V end was cut by 6 bases, the J end by 2 bases, with 8 bases between. The CDR3 has 12 residues. The germline CDR1 and CDR2 sequences are MDHEN and SYDVKM. The CDR3 loop reads CASRETPYEQYF. The CDR3 nucleotides read TGTGCCAGCAGAGAGACACCCTACGAGCAGTACTTC.

This clonotype appeared a few times. This rearrangement joins TRBV4-3 to TRBJ1-3; D remains unclear. The CDR3 loop spans 15 amino acids. Germline assignment: CDR1 LGHNA and CDR2 YSLEER. V was clipped by 2 bases and J by 0 bases, with 8 bases between them. The CDR3, as DNA: TGCGCCAGCAGCCAAAAACAGAGCTCTGGAAACACCATATATTTT. Encoded protein: CASSQKQSSGNTIYF.

A word on this clonotype: A much larger clone is a single base away; this may be a read error. The V gene is TRBV6-1, the J gene TRBJ2-7, with 9 bases aligning to TRBD2. CDR3 length equals 15 residues. In germline, CDR1 is MNHNS, CDR2 SASEGT. The CDR3 sequence: CAGSTSAGGEGEQYF. The CDR3 nucleotides read TGTGCCGGCAGTACATCTGCGGGGGGGGAAGGCGAGCAGTACTTC.

This clonotype has at least ten counts. This chain uses TRBV7-6 with TRBJ2-3; the match to TRBD2 covers 8 bases. V lost 0 bases, J lost 6 bases, and 14 bases stayed unmatched. The CDR3 contains 18 residues. CDR1 is SGHVS and CDR2 is FNYEAQ in the germline V gene. CDR3 sequence reads: CASSLALTGGGRRDTQYF. The CDR3 nucleotides read TGTGCCAGCAGCTTAGCTCTTACCGGGGGGGGACGCAGGGATACGCAGTATTTT. The full variable domain, completed using reference TRBV7-6 and TRBJ2-3, is GAGVSQSPRYKVTKRGQDVALRCDPISGHVSLYWYRQALGQGPEFLTYFNYEAQQDKSGLPNDRFSAERPEGSISTLTIQRTEQRDSAMYRCASSLALTGGGRRDTQYFGPGTRLTVL.

A remark on this clonotype: This may come from a read error, since a much larger clone is one base off. The gene calls are TRBV27 and TRBJ2-3; D not resolved. This CDR3 comprises 13 residues. Germline values: CDR1 MNHEY, CDR2 SMNVEV (reference sequence). V shed 6 bases and J shed 8 bases, with 15 bases lying between them. CDR3 protein: CASRRSNAGTQYF. The CDR3 nucleotides read TGTGCCAGCAGGCGCAGTAACGCAGGTACGCAGTATTTT.

The sample holds many counts of this clonotype. This chain uses TRBV6-1 with TRBJ1-2, with D possibly TRBD1 on 5 matching bases. The CDR3 spans 13 residues. V was shortened by 9 bases and J by 2 bases, with 13 bases between the two germline ends. CDR1 MNHNS and CDR2 SASEGT come from the germline V gene. The CDR3 loop reads CASTPGVNYGYTF. The CDR3 DNA sequence: TGTGCCAGTACCCCGGGGGTGAACTATGGCTACACCTTC.

Concerning this clonotype itself: An end of the junction does not agree with germline; a read error may underlie this. This chain links TRBV6-2 or TRBV6-3 with TRBJ1-5, with D maybe TRBD1 (5 bases). The CDR3 length is 15 residues. The germline V gene has CDR1 MNHEY and CDR2 SVGEGT. Written as DNA, the CDR3 is TGTGCCAGCAGGAGACGGGGGAGTAGCAATCAGCCCCAGGATTTT. Translating gives CASRRRGSSNQPQDF.

Many counts were recorded for this clonotype. The chain is built from TRBV7-3 and TRBJ2-7; 7 bases are shared with TRBD1. Germline trimming cut 5 bases from V and 7 bases from J; bases unmatched to any gene: 5. This CDR3 region has 12 residues. The V gene's germline CDR1 is SGHTA and CDR2 FQGTGA. The CDR3 region has the DNA TGTGCCAGCAGCGCTCAGGGGGAGGAGCAGTACTTC. Its translation is CASSAQGEEQYF.

Concerning this clonotype itself: Its ends do not fully match the called genes, so a read error is possible. The CDR3 region is CASSFTGGEGEKYF. For the CDR3, the DNA is TGTGCCAGCAGTTTCACCGGGGGCGAAGGCGAGAAGTACTTC. The gene calls are TRBV12-3 or TRBV12-4 and TRBJ2-7; D might be TRBD1 or TRBD2, each matching 6 bases. This CDR3 has 14 residues.

This clonotype was found many times. The rearrangement joins TRBV6-1 to TRBJ2-7; D remains unclear. CDR1 and CDR2 (germline): MNHNS, SASEGT. The ends were cut back, 8 bases at V and 3 bases at J, with 14 bases in the middle. CDR3 length: 13 residues. Written as DNA, the CDR3 is TGTGCCAGCGACATCCTACCAGGCTACGAGCAGTACTTC. It encodes CASDILPGYEQYF.

CDR3 region: CARARGPSYEQYF. The CDR3 region has the DNA TGTGCCAGGGCCCGGGGGCCGTCCTACGAGCAGTACTTC. This chain links TRBV27 with TRBJ2-7; D tentatively reads TRBD1 or TRBD2 (6 bases each). Trimming removed 9 bases at V and 1 base at J, with 13 bases between. The CDR3 consists of 13 residues. Germline CDR1 MNHEY, CDR2 SMNVEV (reference sequence).

This clonotype appeared many times. This rearrangement joins TRBV7-2 to TRBJ2-5; maybe TRBD1 (6 bases). V was pared by 5 bases and J by 1 base, with 14 bases between. This CDR3 is 15 amino acids long. The germline gives CDR1 SGHTA, CDR2 FQGNSA. CDR3 sequence: CASSKTWGLQETQYF. Written as DNA, the CDR3 is TGTGCCAGCAGCAAAACATGGGGGCTCCAAGAGACCCAGTACTTC.

The sample holds a few counts of this clonotype. The V gene is TRBV4-1, the J gene TRBJ2-2, with 10 nucleotides matching TRBD2. The length of the CDR3 is 19 residues. V dropped 0 bases and J dropped 3; count of bases not matched to a gene: 10. Germline assignment: CDR1 MGHRA and CDR2 YSYEKL. Written as DNA, the CDR3 is TGCGCCAGCAGCCAAGATGCTCCTAGCGGGGGCGTTTACACCGGGGAGCTGTTTTTT. Its translation is CASSQDAPSGGVYTGELFF.

A note on this clonotype: This clone may be a read error of a much larger clone one base away. The rearrangement uses TRBV6-1 and TRBJ1-5; 7 bases are a match to TRBD1. Germline loops: CDR1 MNHNS, CDR2 SASEGT. There are 17 residues in the CDR3. This chain's CDR3 is CASRSLPRDSPNQHQHF. CDR3 bases: TGTGCCAGCAGAAGTCTGCCCCGGGACAGTCCAAATCAGCACCAGCATTTT.

This clonotype was observed many times. The rearrangement links TRBV29-1 to TRBJ2-3; unclear D gene. V was clipped by 5 bases and J by 4 bases, with 10 bases between them. Germline CDR1 is SQVTM and CDR2 is ANQGSEA. The CDR3 runs 12 residues. The CDR3 region has the DNA TGCAGCGTTCCGACTGGCGCAGATACGCAGTATTTT. This gives the protein CSVPTGADTQYF.

This clonotype was recorded at least ten times. Sequence at one end of the junction differs from germline and may be a read error. The rearrangement links TRBV27 to TRBJ2-1; D is ambiguous. The V gene's germline CDR1 is MNHEY and CDR2 SMNVEV (reference sequence). The CDR3 loop spans 10 amino acids. In nucleotides, the CDR3 is TGTGCCAGCAGTTTATTAGATCCGGTCTTC. Its translation is CASSLLDPVF.

On this clonotype itself: The junction differs from germline at one of its ends, possibly a read error. The chain recombines TRBV18 with TRBJ2-1; D possibly corresponds to TRBD1 (5 bases). Per germline, CDR1 KGHSH and CDR2 LQKENI. There are 16 residues in the CDR3. The DNA for the CDR3 is TGTGCCAGATCACCACCGTCGCAGGGCCGGTTGAATGAGCAGTTCTTC. Protein: CARSPPSQGRLNEQFF.

This clonotype was detected many times. The chain recombines TRBV7-9 with TRBJ2-6, with D possibly TRBD1 on 5 matching bases. Germline assignment: CDR1 SEHNR and CDR2 FQNEAQ (reference sequence). V was trimmed by 3 bases and J by 1 base, leaving 7 bases between them. The CDR3 runs to 15 residues. CDR3 coding DNA: TGTGCCAGCAGCTTCAGGGCTTCTGGGGCCAACGTCCTGACTTTC. Protein: CASSFRASGANVLTF.

Ten or more counts support this clonotype. The chain combines TRBV7-2 with TRBJ1-5; unclear D gene. CDR1 and CDR2 (germline): SGHTA, FQGNSA. V shed 5 bases and J shed 5 bases, with 10 bases lying between them. The CDR3 totals 13 residues. The CDR3 here is CASSGRRDQPQHF. The CDR3, as DNA: TGTGCCAGCAGCGGGAGGAGGGATCAGCCCCAGCATTTT.

This clonotype occurred many times. This chain connects TRBV3-1 to TRBJ2-5; D is ambiguous. This CDR3 contains 12 residues. V was shortened by 4 bases and J by 1 base, with 4 bases between the two germline ends. Germline V gene lookup returns CDR1 LGHDT and CDR2 YNNKEL (reference sequence). CDR3 nucleotides: TGTGCCAGCAGCCGCATCCAAGAGACCCAGTACTTC. Amino acids: CASSRIQETQYF.

With regard to this clonotype: Possible read error: a much larger clone is one base away. The conserved final phenylalanine or tryptophan is absent from the CDR3, which likely points to a read error. The chain couples TRBV6-5 to TRBJ1-1, with 7 bases that match TRBD1. CDR1 and CDR2 (germline): MNHEY, SVGAGI. The CDR3 consists of 13 residues. J was trimmed by 1 base and V by 5 bases; bases with no gene match: 1. The CDR3 nucleotides are TGTGCCAGCAGTAGACAGGGGAACACTGAAGCTTTCTCT. Its translation is CASSRQGNTEAFS.

In its sample, this clonotype was seen many times. V usage is TRBV4-2 and J usage is TRBJ1-6; D unresolved. V gave up 1 base and J gave up 9 bases, with 7 bases separating them. Germline V gene lookup returns CDR1 LGHNA and CDR2 YNFKEQ. The CDR3 consists of 13 residues. DNA of the CDR3: TGTGCCAGCAGCCAAGCTGAGGTTTCACCCCTCCACTTT. Translated: CASSQAEVSPLHF.

The table lists this clonotype with a few counts. V gene TRBV6-5 combines with J gene TRBJ1-2; 10 nucleotides align to TRBD1. V trimming: 6 bases; J trimming: 8 bases; junction bases outside the gene matches: 24. Germline V lookup: CDR1 MNHEY, CDR2 SVGAGI. The CDR3 spans 19 residues. This chain's CDR3 is CASSQDVGVPGQGLGGYTF. The CDR3 DNA is TGTGCCAGCAGCCAAGATGTCGGCGTCCCGGGACAGGGGTTGGGGGGCTACACCTTC.

The table lists this clonotype with many counts. In DNA, the CDR3 is TGTGCCAGCAGCTTAGAGTCCGGACAGCGCAATCAGCCCCAGCATTTT. Protein sequence: CASSLESGQRNQPQHF. The chain combines TRBV7-2 with TRBJ1-5, with a tentative D call TRBD1 (6 bases). Trimming left V 1 base short and J 2 bases short, with 12 bases between. The CDR3 is made up of 16 amino acids. Germline V gene data show CDR1 as SGHTA and CDR2 as FQGNSA.

Details on this clonotype: A much bigger clone sits one base away, suggesting this may be a read error. The rearrangement uses TRBV20-1 and TRBJ2-1; no firm D call. Germline CDR1 and CDR2: DFQATT and SNEGSKA (reference sequence). This CDR3 has 14 residues. V lost 5 bases and J lost 1, with 12 bases in between. The CDR3 DNA reads TGCAGTGCTGGAAGCCCTCTTTCCTACAATGAGCAGTTCTTC. Residues: CSAGSPLSYNEQFF.

In this sample, this clonotype turned up many times. The chain couples TRBV7-9 to TRBJ1-6, with D perhaps TRBD1 (5 bases). The V gene lost 5 bases and the J gene lost 6 bases, with 14 bases spanning the gap. This CDR3 region has 15 residues. Germline V CDR1 and CDR2: SEHNR, FQNEAQ (reference sequence). CDR3 DNA sequence: TGTGCCAGCAGCAAGCCGGGGCAAGTTAATTCACCCCTCCACTTT. This encodes CASSKPGQVNSPLHF.

To note about this clonotype: Being one base from a much bigger clone, this may be a read error. The chain carries TRBV7-6 and TRBJ2-3, with D unresolved. The germline V gene has CDR1 SGHVS and CDR2 FNYEAQ. The CDR3 sequence is 12 residues long. The germline V and J ends were trimmed by 1 base and 5 bases, with 4 bases remaining between them. CDR3 sequence reads: CASSLVRDTQYF. The DNA of the CDR3 is TGTGCCAGCAGCTTAGTAAGAGATACGCAGTATTTT. The variable domain in full, completed from reference TRBV7-6 and TRBJ2-3, reads GAGVSQSPRYKVTKRGQDVALRCDPISGHVSLYWYRQALGQGPEFLTYFNYEAQQDKSGLPNDRFSAERPEGSISTLTIQRTEQRDSAMYRCASSLVRDTQYFGPGTRLTVL.